A selection of T cell receptor beta chains follows, all from one sample in a study of cytomegalovirus exposure and HLA in healthy donors. Generated by immunoSEQ multiplex PCR, the TCRdb table keeps only in-frame clones and is missing some. The top ten hold roughly 2% of the sample, which has just over 150,000 clones, approximately 76% seen once. Input material: PBMCs. The receptor source for this set is a female donor in good health and CMV-seronegative. The CDR3 runs from the conserved cysteine through the conserved F or W.

V	J	CDR3
TRBV5-1	TRBJ1-5	CASSLDGHSNQPQHF
TRBV7-9	TRBJ2-7	CASSLEQPSYEQYF
TRBV6-5	TRBJ1-2	CASSYRRQGNYGYTF
TRBV7-2	TRBJ2-1	CASSSLGGNEQFF
TRBV2	TRBJ2-6	CASSGFGGDGSGANVLTF
TRBV7-9	TRBJ1-1	CASSPDLTGGMNTEAFF
TRBV29-1	TRBJ1-6	CSVGTGVGSPLHF
TRBV5-1	TRBJ2-1	CASSWGLAGGDEQFF
TRBV18	TRBJ2-7	CASSPLAGTTYEQYF
TRBV18	TRBJ2-3	CASSPISGARSTDTQYF
TRBV5-8	TRBJ2-3	CASSLGTGNTDTQYF
TRBV10-3	TRBJ2-1	CAISESFGLAANDNEQFF
TRBV5-4	TRBJ2-7	CASSPGGAYEQYF
TRBV9	TRBJ2-3	CASSVEPSGLSTDTQYF
TRBV2	TRBJ2-1	CASSDSNRRDYEQFF
TRBV5-4	TRBJ1-2	CASSLEWGITGGDAPYGYTF
TRBV7-2	TRBJ2-5	CASSFTPGQGAETQYF
TRBV6-1	TRBJ1-1	CASRGQVVTEAFF
TRBV5-1	TRBJ2-2	CASRLQVDTGELFF
TRBV7-8	TRBJ1-5	CASSLAGSGNQPQHF
TRBV5-1	TRBJ2-5	CASSLYGRETQYF
TRBV20-1	TRBJ1-2	CSARVDYGYTF
TRBV29-1	TRBJ2-2	CSAKEGNTGELFF
TRBV9	TRBJ1-2	CATSEVQLNYGYTF
TRBV5-6	TRBJ2-5	CASSLSGTARETQYF
TRBV7-9	TRBJ2-7	CASSPRTSYEQYF
TRBV19	TRBJ1-1	CASSPVVGVNTEAFF
TRBV9	TRBJ1-2	CASSVGQGNGGYTF
TRBV5-4	TRBJ2-7	CASSIGQGQTEQYF
TRBV9	TRBJ2-5	CASSVDSGSETQYF
TRBV9	TRBJ2-3	CASSATEADTQYF
TRBV19	TRBJ2-5	CASSSGGGQETQYF
TRBV4-1	TRBJ1-5	CASSQVQLASVQPQHF
TRBV20-1	TRBJ1-2	CSEAGVTRYTF
TRBV7-9	TRBJ1-2	CASSSEGLDYGYTF
TRBV7-8	TRBJ2-1	CASSLWGGAPSSYNEQFF
TRBV15	TRBJ2-1	CATSRDLASGEDEQFF
TRBV27	TRBJ2-6	CASSLRGTSGRSGANVLTF
TRBV6-6	TRBJ2-7	CASSYRSYEQYF
TRBV19	TRBJ1-1	CASSRTGTNTEAFF
TRBV30	TRBJ2-3	CAWSVREVATDTQYF
TRBV9	TRBJ2-2	CASSPTGGYTGDLFF
TRBV7-2	TRBJ2-7	CASARTSGSNDEQYF